Below, 2 T cell receptor beta chains from the same sample are listed, as sequenced in a study of pediatric ulcerative colitis. The rectum was sampled with one to two pinch biopsies at colonoscopy. Sequenced by immunoSEQ multiplex PCR; TCRdb stores in-frame clones only, minus some. This table has about 35,000 clones, roughly 77% appearing once. Sequencing was performed on gut tissue. The receptors derive from a boy aged 5-17 years with mild ulcerative colitis.

The CDR3 protein is CASSLTGETDLYGYTF. The DNA of the CDR3 is TGTGCCAGCAGCTTGACAGGGGAGACCGACCTTTATGGCTACACCTTC. The rearrangement uses TRBV5-8 and TRBJ1-2; 7 nucleotides align to TRBD1. The V and J ends lost 1 base and 5 bases, in that order; junction bases with no gene match: 11. The CDR3 has 16 amino acids. The germline gives CDR1 SGHTS, CDR2 YDEGEE.

This chain joins TRBV6-5 and TRBJ2-5; D is unclear. V dropped 2 bases and J dropped 2 bases, with 3 bases sitting between them. The germline CDR1 and CDR2 sequences are MNHEY and SVGAGI. The CDR3 has 12 residues. The CDR3 loop is CASSYPQETQYF. In DNA, the CDR3 is TGTGCCAGCAGTTACCCACAAGAGACCCAGTACTTC.